The clone carrying this TCR beta chain was detected a few times. TCRdb redid the calling of the reads with MiXCR, one entry per CDR3 protein. The sample holds almost 500,000 distinct CDR3 sequences, around 11% seen once. This sample is drawn from a study of T cell repertoires in cytomegalovirus infection. The sequenced sample consisted of PBMCs. The receptor was isolated from a human donor in good health (CMV status not recorded). Some clones in this sample may be carry-over from other donors' samples.

Here the CDR3 reads CASSFGQGREETQYF. For the CDR3, the DNA is TGCGCCAGCAGCTTCGGACAGGGAAGGGAAGAGACCCAGTACTTC. The chain is built from TRBV5-1 and TRBJ2-5, with 8 bases lining up with TRBD1. V lost 2 bases to trimming and J lost 3 bases; unmatched junction nucleotides: 6. The CDR3 covers 15 residues. Per germline, CDR1 SGHRS and CDR2 YFSETQ.